The 13 T cell receptor beta chains listed next were all sequenced from one sample in a study of cytomegalovirus exposure and HLA in healthy donors. The PCR ran on 60 Vbeta and 13 Jbeta primers. Method: immunoSEQ multiplex PCR; TCRdb's copy keeps in-frame clones and lacks some. The table lists about 140,000 clones, about 77% of them singletons. The specimen sequenced was PBMCs. Source of these receptors: a male donor in good health and CMV-seronegative.

The rearrangement links TRBV18 to TRBJ1-2; 10 nucleotides align to TRBD1. This CDR3 contains 14 residues. V dropped 5 bases and J dropped 4; count of bases not matched to a gene: 4. Per germline, CDR1 KGHSH and CDR2 LQKENI. The CDR3 sequence: CASSTRTGGYGYTF. As DNA, the CDR3 is TGTGCCAGCTCAACCCGGACAGGGGGCTATGGCTACACCTTC.

This chain joins TRBV11-3 and TRBJ1-1; D unclear. Germline CDR1 reads SGHNT; CDR2 reads YENEEA. This CDR3 comprises 13 residues. The V and J ends lost 5 bases and 0 bases respectively, with 7 bases between them. The CDR3 here is CASSPFMNTEAFF. As DNA, the CDR3 is TGTGCCAGCAGCCCCTTTATGAACACTGAAGCTTTCTTT.

Only a few counts were recorded for this clone. The CDR3 DNA reads as TGTGCCAGCAGCTGGGGGGGGCCCTCGGCAAATCAGCCCCAGCATTTT. Translated: CASSWGGPSANQPQHF. The rearrangement joins TRBV7-2 to TRBJ1-5, with D possibly TRBD1 on 6 matching bases. Looked up from germline, CDR1 is SGHTA and CDR2 is FQGNSA. The CDR3 consists of 16 residues. Trimming took 4 bases from V and 4 from J, leaving 17 bases between them.

The chain uses TRBV5-6 and TRBJ2-7; 9 bases map to TRBD1. The CDR3 runs to 14 residues. With 4 bases clipped from V and 3 bases from J, the junction kept 5 bases outside the gene matches. Germline V CDR1 and CDR2: SGHDT, YYEEEE. The CDR3 DNA is TGTGCCAGCAGCCTGGGACAGGGCGACTACGAGCAGTACTTC. Translated, it gives CASSLGQGDYEQYF.

This chain links TRBV2 with TRBJ2-5; 12 bases match TRBD2. V was pared by 3 bases and J by 9 bases, with 17 bases of the junction left unmatched. CDR3 size: 18 residues. Germline values: CDR1 SNHLY, CDR2 FYNNEI. CDR3: CASSEIELAGGPSEAQYF. In DNA, the CDR3 is TGTGCCAGCAGTGAGATCGAACTAGCGGGAGGACCTTCGGAGGCCCAGTACTTC.

The J gene is TRBJ2-7, the V gene TRBV5-1, with 8 bases aligning to TRBD1. Germline CDR1 SGHRS, CDR2 YFSETQ. The ends lost 6 bases at V and 6 bases at J; junction bases unmatched: 5. The CDR3 extends over 12 amino acids. DNA of the CDR3: TGCGCCAGCAAGGGACAGGCCGGCGAGCAGTACTTC. This codes for CASKGQAGEQYF.

This chain connects TRBV30 to TRBJ2-7; D call uncertain. Between the trimmed V and J ends, which lost 0 bases and 1 base, there was a span of 7 bases. Per the germline V gene, CDR1 is GTSNPN and CDR2 is SVGIG (reference sequence). The length of the CDR3 is 13 residues. Written as DNA, the CDR3 is TGTGCCTGGAGTGTGGGCAGGTCCTACGAGCAGTACTTC. Protein: CAWSVGRSYEQYF.

This clone came up a few times. This sample includes further DNA sequences coding for the same CDR3. The chain employs TRBV9 and TRBJ2-5, with D possibly being TRBD1 (5 bases). The ends were cut back, 0 bases at V and 2 bases at J, with 8 bases in the middle. CDR1 and CDR2 (germline): SGDLS, YYNGEE. The CDR3 is made up of 14 amino acids. CDR3 DNA sequence: TGTGCCAGCAGCGTAGGGACAACTCAAGAGACCCAGTACTTC. Amino acid sequence: CASSVGTTQETQYF.

The chain couples TRBV7-2 to TRBJ1-2, with D unresolved. The CDR3 has 14 residues. Per germline, CDR1 SGHTA and CDR2 FQGNSA. Trimming removed 5 bases at V and 4 bases at J, with 14 bases between. The CDR3: CASSPPGGSYGYTF. The CDR3 nucleotides read TGTGCCAGCAGCCCACCTGGCGGAAGCTATGGCTACACCTTC. The full variable domain, in which reference TRBV7-2 and TRBJ1-2 provide the parts outside the CDR3, is GAGVSQSPSNKVTEKGKDVELRCDPISGHTALYWYRQSLGQGLEFLIYFQGNSAPDKSGLPSDRFSAERTGGSVSTLTIQRTQQEDSAVYLCASSPPGGSYGYTFGSGTRLTVV.

The chain links TRBV19 to TRBJ1-6; possible D gene TRBD1, 5 bases. The CDR3 has 13 amino acids. The germline V gene has CDR1 LNHDA and CDR2 SQIVND (reference sequence). The germline V and J ends were trimmed by 3 bases and 15 bases, with 15 bases remaining between them. Here the CDR3 reads CASSIVQVGHLHF. DNA for the CDR3: TGTGCCAGTAGTATCGTACAGGTTGGTCACCTCCACTTT.

CDR3 residues: CASSLRRGLIQETQYF. In nucleotides, the CDR3 is TGCGCCAGCAGCTTGAGGCGGGGGCTTATCCAAGAGACCCAGTACTTC. The V gene is TRBV5-1, the J gene TRBJ2-5; D is possibly TRBD2 (7 bases). V lost 1 base and J 1 base, leaving 14 bases between the germline ends. Germline V CDR1 and CDR2: SGHRS, YFSETQ. CDR3 length: 16 amino acids.

The chain couples TRBV4-2 to TRBJ2-2, with D possibly TRBD2 on 6 matching bases. Germline CDR1 is LGHNA and CDR2 is YNFKEQ. Trimming took off 4 bases at V and 1 base at J, with 19 bases between the two ends. The CDR3 extends over 18 amino acids. The CDR3 protein is CASSPSLWGDLNTGELFF. CDR3 in DNA: TGTGCCAGCAGCCCCTCACTATGGGGGGACCTGAACACCGGGGAGCTGTTTTTT.

The CDR3 reads CASRDDRALSPLHF. The CDR3 coding sequence is TGTGCCAGCAGAGATGACAGGGCGCTTTCACCCCTCCACTTT. The chain combines TRBV9 with TRBJ1-6; TRBD1 agrees at 7 bases. Trimming at V came to 5 bases and at J to 9 bases, leaving 8 bases not matched to a gene. This CDR3 region has 14 residues. CDR1 is SGDLS, CDR2 YYNGEE, per germline.